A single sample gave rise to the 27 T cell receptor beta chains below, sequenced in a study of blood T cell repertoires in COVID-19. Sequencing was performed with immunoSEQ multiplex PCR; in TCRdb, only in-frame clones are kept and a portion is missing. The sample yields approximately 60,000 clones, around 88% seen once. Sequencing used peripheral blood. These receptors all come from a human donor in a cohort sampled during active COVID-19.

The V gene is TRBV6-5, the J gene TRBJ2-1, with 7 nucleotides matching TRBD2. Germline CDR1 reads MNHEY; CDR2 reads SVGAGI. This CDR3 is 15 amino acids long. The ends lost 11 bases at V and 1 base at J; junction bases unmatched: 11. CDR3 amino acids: CAGSRAGKSYNEQFF. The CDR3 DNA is TGTGCCGGCTCTCGAGCGGGGAAGTCCTACAATGAGCAGTTCTTC.

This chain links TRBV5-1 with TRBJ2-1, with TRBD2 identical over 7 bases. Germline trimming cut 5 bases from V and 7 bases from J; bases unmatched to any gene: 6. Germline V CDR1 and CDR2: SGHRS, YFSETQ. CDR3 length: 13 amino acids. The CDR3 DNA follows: TGCGCCAGCAGGCGGGAGTCGGATAATGAGCAGTTCTTC. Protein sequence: CASRRESDNEQFF.

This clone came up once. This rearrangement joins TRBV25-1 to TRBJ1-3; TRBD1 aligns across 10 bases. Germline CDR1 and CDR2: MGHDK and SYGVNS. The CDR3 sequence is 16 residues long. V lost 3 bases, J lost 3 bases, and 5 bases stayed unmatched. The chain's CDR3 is CASSDGTGALGNTIYF. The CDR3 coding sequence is TGTGCCAGCAGTGATGGGACAGGGGCGCTTGGAAACACCATATATTTT.

The CDR3 coding sequence is TGCGCCAGCAGCTTGGCGGCGGACAGGGAGAGTAGCGGGGAGCTGTTTTTT. Its protein product is CASSLAADRESSGELFF. The chain couples TRBV5-1 to TRBJ2-2; 8 bases are shared with TRBD1. The germline CDR1 and CDR2 sequences are SGHRS and YFSETQ. The junction had 11 bases not matched to a gene; V was cut back by 0 bases and J by 7 bases. CDR3 size: 17 residues.

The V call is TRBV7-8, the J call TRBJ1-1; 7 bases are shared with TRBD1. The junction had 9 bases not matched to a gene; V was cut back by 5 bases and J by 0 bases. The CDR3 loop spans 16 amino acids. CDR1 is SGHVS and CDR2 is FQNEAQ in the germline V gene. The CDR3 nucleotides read TGTGCCAGCAGCCCTTTCAACAGGGGATTGAACACTGAAGCTTTCTTT. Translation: CASSPFNRGLNTEAFF.

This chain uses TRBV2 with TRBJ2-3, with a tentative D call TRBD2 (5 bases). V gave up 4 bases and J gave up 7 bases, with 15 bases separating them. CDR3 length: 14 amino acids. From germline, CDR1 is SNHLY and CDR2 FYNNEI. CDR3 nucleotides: TGTGCCAGCAGTGTTGAGGGTGGGGTCTATACGCAGTATTTT. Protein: CASSVEGGVYTQYF.

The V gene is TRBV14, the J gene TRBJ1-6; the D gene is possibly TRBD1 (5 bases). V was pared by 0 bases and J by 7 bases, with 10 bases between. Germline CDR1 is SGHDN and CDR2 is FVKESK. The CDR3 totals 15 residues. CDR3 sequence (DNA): TGTGCCAGCAGCCAAGAAACAGGTGGCAATTCACCCCTCCACTTT. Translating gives CASSQETGGNSPLHF.

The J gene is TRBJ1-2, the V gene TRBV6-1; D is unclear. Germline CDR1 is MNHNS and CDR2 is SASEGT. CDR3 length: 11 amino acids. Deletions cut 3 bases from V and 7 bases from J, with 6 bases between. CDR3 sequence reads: CASSEEGGYTF. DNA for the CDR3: TGTGCCAGCAGTGAGGAGGGTGGCTACACCTTC.

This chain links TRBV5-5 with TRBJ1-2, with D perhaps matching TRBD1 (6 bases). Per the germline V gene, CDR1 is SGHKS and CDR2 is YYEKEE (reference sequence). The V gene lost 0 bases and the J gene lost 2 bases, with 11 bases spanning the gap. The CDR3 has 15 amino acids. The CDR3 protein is CASSLAPGANYGYTF. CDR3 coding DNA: TGTGCCAGCAGCTTGGCTCCAGGGGCAAACTATGGCTACACCTTC.

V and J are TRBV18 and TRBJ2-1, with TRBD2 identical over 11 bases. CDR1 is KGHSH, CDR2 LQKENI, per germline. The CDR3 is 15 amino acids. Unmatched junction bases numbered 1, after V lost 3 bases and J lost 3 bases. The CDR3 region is CASSPTSGDYNEQFF. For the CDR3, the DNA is TGTGCCAGCTCACCGACTAGCGGGGACTACAATGAGCAGTTCTTC.

As DNA, the CDR3 is TGCAGCGTTGAAGATGAGCTAAGCACAGATACGCAGTATTTT. It specifies CSVEDELSTDTQYF. The V and J genes are TRBV29-1 and TRBJ2-3, with D unresolved. The CDR3 has 14 residues. In germline, CDR1 is SQVTM, CDR2 ANQGSEA. V lost 0 bases, J lost 0 bases, and 7 bases lay in between.

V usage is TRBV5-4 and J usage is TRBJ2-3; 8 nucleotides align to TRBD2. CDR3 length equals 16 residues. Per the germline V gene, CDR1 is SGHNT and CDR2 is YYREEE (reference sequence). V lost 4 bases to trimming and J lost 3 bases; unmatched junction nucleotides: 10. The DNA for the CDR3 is TGTGCCAGCAGCGCAGGGATCGGGACTAGGACAGATACGCAGTATTTT. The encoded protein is CASSAGIGTRTDTQYF. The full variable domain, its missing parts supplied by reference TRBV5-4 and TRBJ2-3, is ETGVTQSPTHLIKTRGQQVTLRCSSQSGHNTVSWYQQALGQGPQFIFQYYREEENGRGNFPPRFSGLQFPNYSSELNVNALELDDSALYLCASSAGIGTRTDTQYFGPGTRLTVL.

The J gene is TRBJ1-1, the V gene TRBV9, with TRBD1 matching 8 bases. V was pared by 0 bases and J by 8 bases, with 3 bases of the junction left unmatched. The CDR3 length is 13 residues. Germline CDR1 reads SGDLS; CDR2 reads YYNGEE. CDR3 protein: CASSVEGTGEAFF. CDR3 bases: TGTGCCAGCAGCGTAGAGGGGACAGGAGAAGCTTTCTTT.

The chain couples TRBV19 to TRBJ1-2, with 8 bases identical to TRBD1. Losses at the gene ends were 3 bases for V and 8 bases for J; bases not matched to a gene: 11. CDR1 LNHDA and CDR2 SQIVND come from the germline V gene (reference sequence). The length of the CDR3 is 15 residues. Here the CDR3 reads CASSILGQGSEGYTF. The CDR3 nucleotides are TGTGCCAGTAGTATTCTCGGACAGGGAAGCGAGGGCTACACCTTC. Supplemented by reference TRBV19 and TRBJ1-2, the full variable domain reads DGGITQSPKYLFRKEGQNVTLSCEQNLNHDAMYWYRQDPGQGLRLIYYSQIVNDFQKGDIAEGYSVSREKKESFPLTVTSAQKNPTAFYLCASSILGQGSEGYTFGSGTRLTVV.

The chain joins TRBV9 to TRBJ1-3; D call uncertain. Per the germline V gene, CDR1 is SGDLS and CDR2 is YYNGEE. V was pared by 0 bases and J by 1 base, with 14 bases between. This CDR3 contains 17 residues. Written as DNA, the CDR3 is TGTGCCAGCAGCGTAGCGGCGGGATCGTCGTCTGGAAACACCATATATTTT. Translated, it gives CASSVAAGSSSGNTIYF.

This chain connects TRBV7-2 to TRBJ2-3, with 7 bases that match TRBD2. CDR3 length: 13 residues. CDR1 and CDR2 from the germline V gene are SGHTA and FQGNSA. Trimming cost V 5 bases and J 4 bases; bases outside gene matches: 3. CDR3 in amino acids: CASSTTSSDTQYF. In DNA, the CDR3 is TGTGCCAGCAGCACGACTAGCTCAGATACGCAGTATTTT.

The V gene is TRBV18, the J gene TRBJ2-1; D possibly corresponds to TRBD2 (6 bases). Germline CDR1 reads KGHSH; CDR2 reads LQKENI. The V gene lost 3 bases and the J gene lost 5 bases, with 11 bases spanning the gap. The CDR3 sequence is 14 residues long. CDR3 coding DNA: TGTGCCAGCTCACCCTCCGGGACTCACAATGAGCAGTTCTTC. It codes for CASSPSGTHNEQFF.

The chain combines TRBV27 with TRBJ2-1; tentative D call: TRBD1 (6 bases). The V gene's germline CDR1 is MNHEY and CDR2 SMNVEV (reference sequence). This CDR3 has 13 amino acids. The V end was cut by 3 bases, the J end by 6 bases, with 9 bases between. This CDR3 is CASSFLRGNEQFF. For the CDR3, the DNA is TGTGCCAGCAGTTTCCTCAGGGGCAATGAGCAGTTCTTC.

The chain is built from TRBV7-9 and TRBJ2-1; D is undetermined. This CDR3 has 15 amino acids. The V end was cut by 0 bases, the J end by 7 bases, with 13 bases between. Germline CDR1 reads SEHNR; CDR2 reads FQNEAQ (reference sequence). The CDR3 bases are TGTGCCAGCAGCTTAGCGCAGGTGGTTCTAAATGAGCAGTTCTTC. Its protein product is CASSLAQVVLNEQFF.

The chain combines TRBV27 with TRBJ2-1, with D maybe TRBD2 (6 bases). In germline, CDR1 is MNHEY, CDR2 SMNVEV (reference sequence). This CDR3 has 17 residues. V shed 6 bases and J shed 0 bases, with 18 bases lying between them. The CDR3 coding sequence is TGTGCCAGCAGCACCTGGGACTCCGAAAGCTCCTACAATGAGCAGTTCTTC. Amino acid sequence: CASSTWDSESSYNEQFF.

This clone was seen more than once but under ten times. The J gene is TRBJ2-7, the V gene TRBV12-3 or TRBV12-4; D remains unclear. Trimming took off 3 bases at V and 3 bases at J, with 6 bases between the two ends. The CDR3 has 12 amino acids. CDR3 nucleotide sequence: TGTGCCAGCAGTTTCGGCGGCTACGAGCAGTACTTC. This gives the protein CASSFGGYEQYF.

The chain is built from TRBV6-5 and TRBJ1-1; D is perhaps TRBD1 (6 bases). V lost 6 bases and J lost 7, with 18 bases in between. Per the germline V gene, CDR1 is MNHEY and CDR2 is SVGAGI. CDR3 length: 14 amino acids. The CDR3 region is CASRAPGTPIEAFF. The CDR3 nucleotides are TGTGCCAGCAGGGCCCCTGGGACACCAATTGAAGCTTTCTTT.

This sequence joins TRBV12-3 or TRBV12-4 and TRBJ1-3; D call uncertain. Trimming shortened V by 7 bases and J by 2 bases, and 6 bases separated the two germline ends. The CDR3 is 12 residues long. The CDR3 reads CASKPTGNTIYF. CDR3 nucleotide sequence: TGTGCCAGCAAGCCTACTGGAAACACCATATATTTT.

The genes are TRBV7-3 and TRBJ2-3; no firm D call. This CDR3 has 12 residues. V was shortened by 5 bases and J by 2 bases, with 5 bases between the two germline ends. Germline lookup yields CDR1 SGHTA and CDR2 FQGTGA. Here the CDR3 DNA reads TGTGCCAGCAGCCCCAACACAGATACGCAGTATTTT. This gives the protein CASSPNTDTQYF.

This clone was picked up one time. As DNA, the CDR3 is TGTGCCAGCAGCCCCCGACAGGGAAAAAATTCACCCCTCCACTTT. Protein product: CASSPRQGKNSPLHF. The chain couples TRBV2 to TRBJ1-6; 7 bases agree with TRBD1. The CDR3 covers 15 residues. Germline V lookup: CDR1 SNHLY, CDR2 FYNNEI. The V segment lost 6 bases and the J segment 7 bases; nucleotides outside the gene matches: 9.

Here the CDR3 DNA reads TGTGCCAGCAGCTTAGGACAGAACAATCAGCCCCAGCATTTT. Encoded protein: CASSLGQNNQPQHF. This chain links TRBV7-8 with TRBJ1-5; D is possibly TRBD1 (5 bases). The CDR3 has 14 amino acids. CDR1 SGHVS and CDR2 FQNEAQ come from the germline V gene. V was shortened by 1 base and J by 3 bases, with 7 bases between the two germline ends.

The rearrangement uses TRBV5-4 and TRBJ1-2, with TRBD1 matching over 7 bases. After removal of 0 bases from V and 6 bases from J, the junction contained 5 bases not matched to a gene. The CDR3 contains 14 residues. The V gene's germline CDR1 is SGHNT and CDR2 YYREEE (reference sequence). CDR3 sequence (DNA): TGTGCCAGCAGCTTGGACAGGGGTAATAATGGCTACACCTTC. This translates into CASSLDRGNNGYTF.